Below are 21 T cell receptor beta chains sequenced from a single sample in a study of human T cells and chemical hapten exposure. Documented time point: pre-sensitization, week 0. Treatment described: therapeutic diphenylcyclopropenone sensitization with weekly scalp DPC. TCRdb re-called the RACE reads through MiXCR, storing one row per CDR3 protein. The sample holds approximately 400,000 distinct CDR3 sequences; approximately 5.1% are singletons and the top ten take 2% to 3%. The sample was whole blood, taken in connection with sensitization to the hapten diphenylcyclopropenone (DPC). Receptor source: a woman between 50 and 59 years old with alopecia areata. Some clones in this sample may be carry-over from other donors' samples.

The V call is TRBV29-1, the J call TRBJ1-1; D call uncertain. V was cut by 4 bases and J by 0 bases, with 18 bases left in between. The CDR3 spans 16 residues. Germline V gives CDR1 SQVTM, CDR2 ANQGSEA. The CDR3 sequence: CSVVARSGTMNTEAFF. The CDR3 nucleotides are TGCAGCGTTGTTGCCCGATCCGGAACCATGAACACTGAAGCTTTCTTT.

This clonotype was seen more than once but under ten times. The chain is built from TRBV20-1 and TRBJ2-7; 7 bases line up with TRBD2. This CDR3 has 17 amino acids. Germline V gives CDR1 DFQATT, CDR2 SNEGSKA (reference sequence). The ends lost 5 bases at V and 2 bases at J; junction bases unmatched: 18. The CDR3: CSAPHTSLAARTYEQYF. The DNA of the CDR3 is TGCAGTGCTCCCCACACGTCCCTAGCGGCCCGCACCTACGAGCAGTACTTC.

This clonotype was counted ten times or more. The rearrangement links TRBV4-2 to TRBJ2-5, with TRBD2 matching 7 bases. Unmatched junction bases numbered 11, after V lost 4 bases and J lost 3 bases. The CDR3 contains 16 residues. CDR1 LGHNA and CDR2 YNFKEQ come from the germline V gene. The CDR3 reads CASSRGLDRAKETQYF. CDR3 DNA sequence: TGTGCCAGCAGCCGTGGACTAGACCGCGCAAAAGAGACCCAGTACTTC.

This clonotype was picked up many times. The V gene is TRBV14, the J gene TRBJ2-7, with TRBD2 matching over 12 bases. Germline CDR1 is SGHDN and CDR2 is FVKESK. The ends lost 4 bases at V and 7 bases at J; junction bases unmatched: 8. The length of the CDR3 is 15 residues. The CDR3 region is CASSRLAGAPGEQYF. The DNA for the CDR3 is TGTGCCAGCAGCCGACTAGCGGGGGCCCCTGGGGAGCAGTACTTC.

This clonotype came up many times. CDR3 sequence reads: CASSPSDAYQETQYF. The CDR3 DNA is TGTGCCAGCAGCCCATCCGACGCGTACCAAGAGACCCAGTACTTC. J is TRBJ2-5 and V is TRBV28; D uncertain. Germline-derived CDR1 and CDR2 are MDHEN and SYDVKM. Deletions cut 6 bases from V and 0 bases from J, with 14 bases between. CDR3 length: 15 residues.

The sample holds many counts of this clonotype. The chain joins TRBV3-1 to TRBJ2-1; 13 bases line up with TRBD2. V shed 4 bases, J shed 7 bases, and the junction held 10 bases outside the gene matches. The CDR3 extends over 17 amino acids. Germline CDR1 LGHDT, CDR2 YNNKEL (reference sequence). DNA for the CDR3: TGTGCCAGCAGCCGCCAAACTAGCGGGAGGGCCAGGAATGAGCAGTTCTTC. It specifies CASSRQTSGRARNEQFF.

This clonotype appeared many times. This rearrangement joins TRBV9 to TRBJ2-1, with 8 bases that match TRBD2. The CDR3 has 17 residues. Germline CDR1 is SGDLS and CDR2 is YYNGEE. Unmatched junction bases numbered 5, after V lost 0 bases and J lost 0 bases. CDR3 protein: CASSVGVAGPSYNEQFF. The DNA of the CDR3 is TGTGCCAGCAGCGTAGGAGTAGCGGGACCCTCCTACAATGAGCAGTTCTTC.

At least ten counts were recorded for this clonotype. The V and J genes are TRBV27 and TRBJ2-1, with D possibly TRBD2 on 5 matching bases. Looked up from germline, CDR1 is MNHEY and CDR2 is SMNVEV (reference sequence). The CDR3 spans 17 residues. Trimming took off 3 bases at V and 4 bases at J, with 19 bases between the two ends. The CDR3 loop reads CASSFRASAETYNEQFF. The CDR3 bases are TGTGCCAGCAGTTTTAGAGCCTCAGCGGAGACTTACAATGAGCAGTTCTTC.

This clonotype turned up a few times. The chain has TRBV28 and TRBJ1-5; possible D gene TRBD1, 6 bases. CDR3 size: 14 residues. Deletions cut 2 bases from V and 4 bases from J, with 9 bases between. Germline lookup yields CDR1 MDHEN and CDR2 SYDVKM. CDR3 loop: CASSLRDINQPQHF. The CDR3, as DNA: TGTGCCAGCAGTTTAAGGGACATTAATCAGCCCCAGCATTTT.

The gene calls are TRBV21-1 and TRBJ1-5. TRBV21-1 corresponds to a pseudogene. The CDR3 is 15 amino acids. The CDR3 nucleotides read TGTGCCAGCAGACAAAACCCCAAGAATCATCAGCCCCAGCATTTT. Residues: CASRQNPKNHQPQHF.

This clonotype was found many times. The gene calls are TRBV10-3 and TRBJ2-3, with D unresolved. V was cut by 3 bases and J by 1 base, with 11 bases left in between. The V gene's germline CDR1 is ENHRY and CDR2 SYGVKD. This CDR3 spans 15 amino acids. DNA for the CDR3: TGTGCCATCAGTGATGATAGGGTGGGCACAGATACGCAGTATTTT. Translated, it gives CAISDDRVGTDTQYF.

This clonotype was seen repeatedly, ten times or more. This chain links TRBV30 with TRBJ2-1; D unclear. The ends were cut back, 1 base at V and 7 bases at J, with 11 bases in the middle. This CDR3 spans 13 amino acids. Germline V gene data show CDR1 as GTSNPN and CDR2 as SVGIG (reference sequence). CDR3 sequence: CAWSAPSKNEQFF. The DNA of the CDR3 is TGTGCCTGGAGTGCCCCTTCTAAGAATGAGCAGTTCTTC.

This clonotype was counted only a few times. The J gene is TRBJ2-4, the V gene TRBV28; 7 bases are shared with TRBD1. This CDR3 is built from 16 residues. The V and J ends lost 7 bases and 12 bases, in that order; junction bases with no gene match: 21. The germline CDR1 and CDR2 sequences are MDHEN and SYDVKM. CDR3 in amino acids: CASTPTGAFGRTNQYF. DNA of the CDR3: TGTGCCAGCACCCCTACAGGGGCCTTCGGTCGAACTAATCAGTACTTC.

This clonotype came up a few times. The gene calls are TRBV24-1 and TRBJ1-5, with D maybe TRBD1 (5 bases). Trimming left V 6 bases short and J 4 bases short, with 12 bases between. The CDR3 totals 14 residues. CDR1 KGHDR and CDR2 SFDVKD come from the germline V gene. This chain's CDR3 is CATSPGANNQPQHF. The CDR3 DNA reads TGTGCCACCAGTCCTGGGGCCAATAATCAGCCCCAGCATTTT.

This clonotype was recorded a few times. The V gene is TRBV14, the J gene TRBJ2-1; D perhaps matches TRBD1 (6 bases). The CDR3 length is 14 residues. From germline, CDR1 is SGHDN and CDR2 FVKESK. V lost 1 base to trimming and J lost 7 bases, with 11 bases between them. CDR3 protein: CASSQGSRGNEQFF. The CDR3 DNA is TGTGCCAGCAGCCAAGGGTCTAGGGGGAATGAGCAGTTCTTC. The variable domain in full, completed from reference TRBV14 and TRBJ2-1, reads EAGVTQFPSHSVIEKGQTVTLRCDPISGHDNLYWYRRVMGKEIKFLLHFVKESKQDESGMPNNRFLAERTGGTYSTLKVQPAELEDSGVYFCASSQGSRGNEQFFGPGTRLTVL.

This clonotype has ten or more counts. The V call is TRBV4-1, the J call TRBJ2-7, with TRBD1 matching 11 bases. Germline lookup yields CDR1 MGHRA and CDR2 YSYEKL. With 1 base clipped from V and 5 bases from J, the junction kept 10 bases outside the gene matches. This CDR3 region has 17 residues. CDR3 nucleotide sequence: TGCGCCAGCAGCCAAGGGTGGAGTCCGGGACAGGGGGACGAGCAGTACTTC. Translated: CASSQGWSPGQGDEQYF.

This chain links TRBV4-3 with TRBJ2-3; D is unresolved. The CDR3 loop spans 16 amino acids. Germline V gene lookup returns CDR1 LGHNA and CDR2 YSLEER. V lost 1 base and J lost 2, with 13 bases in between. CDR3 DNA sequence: TGCGCCAGCAGCCAAGGGCCGGCAATTCACACAGATACGCAGTATTTT. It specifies CASSQGPAIHTDTQYF.

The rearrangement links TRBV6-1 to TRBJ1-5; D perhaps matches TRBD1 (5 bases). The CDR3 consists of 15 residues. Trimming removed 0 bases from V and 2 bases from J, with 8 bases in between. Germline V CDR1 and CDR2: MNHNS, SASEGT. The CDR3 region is CASSEAGGGNQPQHF. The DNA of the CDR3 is TGTGCCAGCAGTGAAGCTGGGGGGGGCAATCAGCCCCAGCATTTT.

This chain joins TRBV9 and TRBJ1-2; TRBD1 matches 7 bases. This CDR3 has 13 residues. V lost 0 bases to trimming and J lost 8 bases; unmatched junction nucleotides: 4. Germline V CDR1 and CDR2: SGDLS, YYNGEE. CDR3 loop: CASSVGGQSGYTF. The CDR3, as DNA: TGTGCCAGCAGCGTAGGGGGACAGTCGGGCTACACCTTC.

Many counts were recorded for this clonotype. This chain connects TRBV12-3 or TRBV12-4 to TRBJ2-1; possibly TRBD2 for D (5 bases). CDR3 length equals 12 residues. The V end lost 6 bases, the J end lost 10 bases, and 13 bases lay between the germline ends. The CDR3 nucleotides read TGTGCCAGCAGCCCGGGGAATGGGGAGCAGTTCTTC. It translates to CASSPGNGEQFF.

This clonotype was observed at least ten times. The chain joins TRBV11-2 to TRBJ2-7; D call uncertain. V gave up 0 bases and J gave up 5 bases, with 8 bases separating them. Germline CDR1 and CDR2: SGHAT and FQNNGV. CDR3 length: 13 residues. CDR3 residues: CASSLDRTHEQYF. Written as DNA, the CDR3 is TGTGCCAGCAGCTTAGATCGGACCCACGAGCAGTACTTC.